This entry describes one T cell receptor beta chain. This entry is derived from a study of T cell changes during pregnancy in multiple sclerosis. With 5 bases clipped from V and 5 bases from J, the junction kept 6 bases outside the gene matches. Germline V lookup: CDR1 SEHNR, CDR2 FQNEAQ (reference sequence). CDR3 length: 13 residues. Profiled with immunoSEQ multiplex PCR; TCRdb holds only in-frame clones, not every one. The top ten clones hold 0.85% to 0.95% of a sample with some 64,000 clones, over 80% of them seen once. Sequencing used peripheral blood, obtained in the first trimester of pregnancy. The chain recombines TRBV7-9 with TRBJ2-7; 7 positions agree with TRBD1. The receptor was derived from a female donor in good health, enrolled as a control in a pregnancy study. CDR3 loop: CASSPGGTDEQYF. The CDR3 DNA is TGTGCCAGCAGCCCAGGGGGAACCGACGAGCAGTACTTC. Using reference TRBV7-9 and TRBJ2-7 for the parts outside the CDR3, the full variable domain is DTGVSQNPRHKITKRGQNVTFRCDPISEHNRLYWYRQTLGQGPEFLTYFQNEAQLEKSRLLSDRFSAERPKGSFSTLEIQRTEQGDSAMYLCASSPGGTDEQYFGPGTRLTVT.